The T cell receptor beta chain under discussion was sequenced for a study of shared clonotypes between healthy human individuals. Study overall: There were three CD4 naive, three CD4 memory, two CD8 naive and one CD8 memory plates per donor.

About this clone: Its antigen is undetermined.

Generated by immunoSEQ multiplex PCR, the TCRdb table keeps only in-frame clones and is missing some. The sample contains over a million clones, around 82% of which appear only once. The donors, healthy adults who were HIV-negative, had experienced no recent acute infections or vaccinations. The split of CD4+ cells yielded CD45RA+ naive and CD45RA-negative memory subsets. Broader study findings: Researchers sampled only blood; tissue repertoires likely differ.

Germline CDR1 is SGHTA and CDR2 is FQGTGA. There are 16 residues in the CDR3. Deletions cut 0 bases from V and 0 bases from J, with 9 bases between. The rearrangement links TRBV7-3 to TRBJ2-1; D may be TRBD2 (5 bases). The clonotype originates from a man between 18 and 35 years old in good health. Some clones in this sample may be carry-over from other donors' samples. The sequenced sample consisted of memory CD4+ T cells from PBMCs. Subset described: CD45RA-negative fraction. CDR3: CASSLTPGISYNEQFF. CDR3 bases: TGTGCCAGCAGCTTAACGCCCGGGATCTCCTACAATGAGCAGTTCTTC.